Listed here are 25 T cell receptor beta chains from one sample, sequenced in a study of cytomegalovirus exposure and HLA in healthy donors. Use of 60 Vbeta and 13 Jbeta primers characterized the PCR. Sequenced by immunoSEQ multiplex PCR; TCRdb stores in-frame clones only, minus some. The sample data list tens of thousands of clones. Sequencing was done on a sample of PBMCs. The receptor source for this set is a man aged 25-45 years in good health and CMV-seronegative.

The rearrangement uses TRBV5-6 and TRBJ1-5; D remains unclear. Trimming cost V 5 bases and J 7 bases, with 19 bases left between them. CDR1 SGHDT and CDR2 YYEEEE come from the germline V gene. This CDR3 comprises 15 residues. The CDR3 is CASSPSELFWQPQHF. The CDR3 DNA reads TGTGCCAGCAGTCCATCCGAACTTTTTTGGCAGCCCCAGCATTTT. Full variable domain (missing parts from reference TRBV5-6 and TRBJ1-5): DAGVTQSPTHLIKTRGQQVTLRCSPKSGHDTVSWYQQALGQGPQFIFQYYEEEERQRGNFPDRFSGHQFPNYSSELNVNALLLGDSALYLCASSPSELFWQPQHFGDGTRLSIL.

The CDR3 nucleotides are TGCGCCAGCAGCACACAGGGTGCGGGGAACACTGAAGCTTTCTTT. This encodes CASSTQGAGNTEAFF. J is TRBJ1-1 and V is TRBV5-1, with D possibly TRBD1 on 6 matching bases. V lost 4 bases and J 1 base, leaving 14 bases between the germline ends. CDR1 is SGHRS, CDR2 YFSETQ, per germline. CDR3 size: 15 residues. Full variable domain (rest looked up from reference TRBV5-1 and TRBJ1-1): KAGVTQTPRYLIKTRGQQVTLSCSPISGHRSVSWYQQTPGQGLQFLFEYFSETQRNKGNFPGRFSGRQFSNSRSEMNVSTLELGDSALYLCASSTQGAGNTEAFFGQGTRLTVV.

The chain has TRBV25-1 and TRBJ2-7, with 10 bases identical to TRBD1. Germline values: CDR1 MGHDK, CDR2 SYGVNS. The CDR3 is 15 amino acids. The junction had 9 bases not matched to a gene; V was cut back by 6 bases and J by 4 bases. In nucleotides, the CDR3 is TGTGCCAGCAGAGCCGGGACAGGGGAGGATTACGAGCAGTACTTC. Residues: CASRAGTGEDYEQYF.

The rearrangement uses TRBV5-6 and TRBJ1-6; D perhaps matches TRBD1 (5 bases). The CDR3 runs 13 residues. The germline V gene has CDR1 SGHDT and CDR2 YYEEEE. Trimming cost V 5 bases and J 6 bases, with 9 bases left between them. CDR3 coding DNA: TGTGCCAGCAGAGGACAATTTAATTCACCCCTCCACTTT. Its protein is CASRGQFNSPLHF.

As DNA, the CDR3 is TGCGCCAGCAGCCCCCTGAGCAGCGGCAATCAGCCCCAGCATTTT. This sequence encodes CASSPLSSGNQPQHF. V usage is TRBV4-1 and J usage is TRBJ1-5, with D uncertain. The CDR3 has 15 residues. Trimming removed 4 bases at V and 2 bases at J, with 12 bases between. Germline CDR1 and CDR2: MGHRA and YSYEKL.

The V call is TRBV29-1, the J call TRBJ2-3, with 11 bases fitting TRBD2. V lost 4 bases, J lost 5 bases, and 11 bases stayed unmatched. CDR1 is SQVTM and CDR2 is ANQGSEA in the germline V gene. This CDR3 spans 16 amino acids. As DNA, the CDR3 is TGCAGCGTTGCCCGGGTACTAGCGGGAGAAGGAGATACGCAGTATTTT. Protein product: CSVARVLAGEGDTQYF.

The CDR3 DNA reads as TGTGCCGTGGACTACTCTCCTCACAATGAGCAGTTCTTC. Amino acids: CAVDYSPHNEQFF. The rearrangement uses TRBV15 and TRBJ2-1, with D maybe TRBD2 (6 bases). The V gene's germline CDR1 is LNHNV and CDR2 YYDKDF (reference sequence). The CDR3 covers 13 residues. The V end was cut by 11 bases, the J end by 5 bases, with 16 bases between.

A remark on this clone: Other DNA sequences in the sample encode the same CDR3. The V call is TRBV30, the J call TRBJ1-1; D is unclear. V lost 3 bases, J lost 8 bases, and 13 bases lay in between. The CDR3 spans 12 residues. Germline lookup yields CDR1 GTSNPN and CDR2 SVGIG (reference sequence). CDR3 loop: CAWSGGGIEAFF. CDR3 nucleotide sequence: TGTGCCTGGAGCGGAGGAGGAATAGAAGCTTTCTTT.

The rearrangement links TRBV27 to TRBJ2-2, with 11 bases aligning to TRBD2. This CDR3 region has 16 residues. Per the germline V gene, CDR1 is MNHEY and CDR2 is SMNVEV (reference sequence). The junction had 9 bases not matched to a gene; V was cut back by 7 bases and J by 5 bases. The CDR3 sequence is CASTGSGRAGTGELFF. Here the CDR3 DNA reads TGTGCCAGCACTGGTAGCGGGAGGGCCGGAACCGGGGAGCTGTTTTTT.

The chain employs TRBV5-1 and TRBJ1-1; TRBD1 aligns across 8 bases. CDR1 SGHRS and CDR2 YFSETQ come from the germline V gene. The CDR3 sequence is 13 residues long. Trimming took 0 bases from V and 11 from J; bases not matched to a gene: 6. The CDR3 nucleotides read TGCGCCAGCAGCTTGGGGGTGGACAGGGAGGCTTTCTTT. Amino acid sequence: CASSLGVDREAFF.

This chain joins TRBV5-4 and TRBJ2-2, with D possibly TRBD2 on 6 matching bases. Deletions cut 1 base from V and 7 bases from J, with 17 bases between. Germline CDR1 SGHNT, CDR2 YYREEE (reference sequence). The CDR3 is 16 amino acids. The CDR3 region is CASSLRTLGGIGELFF. CDR3 nucleotide sequence: TGTGCCAGCAGCTTGAGAACGCTGGGAGGAATCGGGGAGCTGTTTTTT.

The chain recombines TRBV5-5 with TRBJ1-1; D unresolved. The germline V and J ends were trimmed by 4 bases and 4 bases, with 8 bases remaining between them. CDR1 is SGHKS and CDR2 is YYEKEE in the germline V gene (reference sequence). The CDR3 runs to 12 residues. This CDR3 reads CASSPPGTEAFF. CDR3 bases: TGTGCCAGCAGCCCCCCGGGCACTGAAGCTTTCTTT. Drawing the rest from reference TRBV5-5 and TRBJ1-1, the complete variable domain is DAGVTQSPTHLIKTRGQQVTLRCSPISGHKSVSWYQQVLGQGPQFIFQYYEKEERGRGNFPDRFSARQFPNYSSELNVNALLLGDSALYLCASSPPGTEAFFGQGTRLTVV.

The chain is built from TRBV6-5 and TRBJ1-2; weak D call: TRBD1 (5 bases). Trimming removed 6 bases at V and 7 bases at J, with 18 bases between. Germline loops: CDR1 MNHEY, CDR2 SVGAGI. This CDR3 is built from 14 residues. CDR3 protein: CASRTGRGSGGYTF. The CDR3 coding sequence is TGTGCCAGCAGAACGGGTCGGGGGTCAGGTGGCTACACCTTC.

The chain has TRBV19 and TRBJ2-1; 12 bases are shared with TRBD2. There are 15 residues in the CDR3. Germline V gene sequence: CDR1 LNHDA, CDR2 SQIVND (reference sequence). V lost 5 bases and J lost 6; bases outside the gene matches: 5. CDR3 protein: CASSPTSGRGNEQFF. For the CDR3, the DNA is TGTGCCAGTAGTCCGACTAGCGGGAGAGGCAATGAGCAGTTCTTC.

A note on this clone: This CDR3 is also generated by other DNA sequences in the sample. V gene TRBV6-5 combines with J gene TRBJ2-7; 7 nucleotides line up with TRBD1. CDR1 MNHEY and CDR2 SVGAGI come from the germline V gene. The CDR3 contains 14 residues. Trimming removed 0 bases from V and 4 bases from J; junction bases left unmatched: 3. The CDR3, as DNA: TGTGCCAGCAGTTACTCCCGCAGGGGGTACGAGCAGTACTTC. Translation: CASSYSRRGYEQYF.

J is TRBJ2-7 and V is TRBV7-8, with 9 bases lining up with TRBD1. Germline CDR1 reads SGHVS; CDR2 reads FQNEAQ. The CDR3 sequence is 14 residues long. The V segment lost 5 bases and the J segment 2 bases; nucleotides outside the gene matches: 4. The CDR3 DNA reads as TGTGCCAGCAGCCCCCGGACAGGGGCCTACGAGCAGTACTTC. Residues: CASSPRTGAYEQYF.

The chain couples TRBV5-1 to TRBJ1-4; D is possibly TRBD1 (5 bases). The CDR3 loop spans 14 amino acids. Germline V CDR1 and CDR2: SGHRS, YFSETQ. V gave up 4 bases and J gave up 5 bases, with 12 bases separating them. CDR3 in amino acids: CASSPTAGNEKLFF. In DNA, the CDR3 is TGCGCCAGCAGCCCGACTGCAGGGAATGAAAAACTGTTTTTT.

The CDR3 reads CASSEFAGATDTQYF. The CDR3 nucleotides read TGTGCCAGCAGTGAATTTGCGGGGGCCACAGATACGCAGTATTTT. The chain combines TRBV25-1 with TRBJ2-3; weak D call: TRBD2 (7 bases). The CDR3 has 15 residues. Germline V gives CDR1 MGHDK, CDR2 SYGVNS. V was trimmed by 1 base and J by 2 bases, leaving 10 bases between them.

V and J are TRBV4-3 and TRBJ2-7, with TRBD2 matching over 7 bases. Germline trimming cut 4 bases from V and 1 base from J; bases unmatched to any gene: 13. Germline CDR1 is LGHNA and CDR2 is YSLEER. The CDR3 runs to 17 residues. CDR3 in DNA: TGCGCCAGCAGCCCCCACTTTAGTGGGAGGGGATCCTACGAGCAGTACTTC. This codes for CASSPHFSGRGSYEQYF.

The chain recombines TRBV7-9 with TRBJ2-2, with a possible D match to TRBD2 (5 bases). CDR3 size: 15 residues. Germline-derived CDR1 and CDR2 are SEHNR and FQNEAQ (reference sequence). V was pared by 6 bases and J by 4 bases, with 15 bases between. The DNA of the CDR3 is TGTGCCAGCAGATCCCTAAGAGGAGGCACCGGGGAGCTGTTTTTT. It translates to CASRSLRGGTGELFF.

The chain links TRBV30 to TRBJ1-5; perhaps TRBD1 as D (5 bases). The CDR3 runs 12 residues. Germline V lookup: CDR1 GTSNPN, CDR2 SVGIG (reference sequence). The V and J ends lost 4 bases and 1 base respectively, with 5 bases between them. The CDR3 bases are TGTGCCTGGACAGGGAGCAATCAGCCCCAGCATTTT. Translation gives CAWTGSNQPQHF.

The chain has TRBV19 and TRBJ2-3, with a tentative D call TRBD1 (5 bases). CDR1 and CDR2 from the germline V gene are LNHDA and SQIVND (reference sequence). The CDR3 is 16 residues long. V dropped 2 bases and J dropped 0 bases, with 12 bases sitting between them. CDR3 loop: CASSIRQTTSTDTQYF. The CDR3, as DNA: TGTGCCAGTAGTATAAGACAGACCACTAGCACAGATACGCAGTATTTT.

V is TRBV19 and J is TRBJ1-4; 8 bases are a match to TRBD1. Germline CDR1 reads LNHDA; CDR2 reads SQIVND (reference sequence). With 10 bases clipped from V and 5 bases from J, the junction kept 9 bases outside the gene matches. This CDR3 has 14 amino acids. The CDR3 DNA is TGTGCCACCCAAAGGACAGGGAGGAATGAAAAACTGTTTTTT. It is translated as CATQRTGRNEKLFF.

The chain employs TRBV7-2 and TRBJ1-1; TRBD1 aligns across 8 bases. The J segment lost 4 bases and the V segment lost 5 bases, leaving 12 bases of the junction unmatched. The CDR3 runs to 16 residues. The germline CDR1 and CDR2 sequences are SGHTA and FQGNSA. The CDR3 nucleotides are TGTGCCAGCAGCCCCCACGGACAGGGCCTGAGCACTGAAGCTTTCTTT. Encoded protein: CASSPHGQGLSTEAFF.

J is TRBJ2-7 and V is TRBV6-5; 15 bases match TRBD2. From germline, CDR1 is MNHEY and CDR2 SVGAGI. The CDR3 covers 15 residues. V shed 6 bases and J 6 bases; nucleotides not matched to a gene: 6. The CDR3 nucleotides read TGTGCCAGCAGCCCGCCGGGACTAGCGGGAGGCGAGCAGTACTTC. Amino acid sequence: CASSPPGLAGGEQYF.